This TCR beta chain was documented in a study of cytomegalovirus exposure and HLA in healthy donors. Overall study context: As an earlier analysis found, some 180 million T cells yielded approximately 100 million unique TCR beta sequences. Study results and caveats: What TCR beta sequences reportedly achieved was accurate prediction of HLA-A and HLA-B alleles in most subjects. When a later analysis was performed, an Asian-associated ancestry cluster reportedly had fewer N-insertions than the approximately 700-donor mean.

This CDR3 is 13 amino acids long. V was shortened by 6 bases and J by 8 bases, with 14 bases between the two germline ends. Germline V gene data show CDR1 as MNHEY and CDR2 as SVGAGI. This clone is a singleton in its sample. Its cognate antigen is unknown. The PCR ran on 60 Vbeta and 13 Jbeta primers. Clones were sequenced by immunoSEQ multiplex PCR, and TCRdb holds only the in-frame ones, with some missing. The sample holds approximately 150,000 clones, about three quarters seen once. This TCR was recovered from a male donor in good health and CMV-seronegative. What was sequenced was PBMCs. The chain recombines TRBV6-5 with TRBJ1-3; perhaps TRBD1 as D (5 bases). The CDR3 bases are TGTGCCAGCAGACCCCCGGGGGGAGACACCATATATTTT. It yields the protein CASRPPGGDTIYF.